The source of this T cell receptor (beta chain) is a study of cytomegalovirus exposure and HLA in healthy donors. Across the whole study: Per a later analysis, the roughly 670 first-cohort and over 90 validation repertoires shared one platform.

It was the approximately 120-subject validation cohort, separate from the approximately 690-subject first cohort, to which the donors belonged. The junction had 13 bases not matched to a gene; V was cut back by 2 bases and J by 0 bases. The germline gives CDR1 MNHNS, CDR2 SASEGT. There are 20 residues in the CDR3. Sequencing used immunoSEQ multiplex PCR; TCRdb keeps in-frame clones, though not all of them. The sample has 95,000 to 150,000 clones, under 90% seen once. The sample was PBMCs. The clonotype was recovered from a woman aged 25 to 39 in good health and CMV-seronegative. V and J are TRBV6-1 and TRBJ2-4, with 10 bases aligning to TRBD2. CDR3: CASSERNSGGTLLAKNIQYF. In DNA, the CDR3 is TGTGCCAGCAGTGAACGGAATAGCGGGGGGACGTTACTAGCCAAAAACATTCAGTACTTC.